This T cell receptor (beta chain) was profiled in a study of radiation and T cells in renal cell carcinoma. Overall study: Nephrectomy followed 15 Gy stereotactic body radiation by 4 weeks. Whole-study results and caveats: From baseline, blood top tumor clonotypes peaked at 2 weeks post-radiation.

Time point meaning: baseline pretreatment blood. Treatment noted: 15 Gy SBRT to primary tumor, nephrectomy 4 weeks later. Sequenced by immunoSEQ multiplex PCR; TCRdb stores in-frame clones only, minus some. The sample contains 55,000 to 65,000 clones, over 70% of which appear only once. The CDR3 is made up of 14 amino acids. The ends lost 1 base at V and 4 bases at J; junction bases unmatched: 0. Germline V gene lookup returns CDR1 SEHNR and CDR2 FQNEAQ (reference sequence). A note on this clone: Its antigen is unidentified.

The sequence derives from a man in his sixties with renal cell carcinoma. The V gene is TRBV7-9, the J gene TRBJ2-5; TRBD1 matches 10 bases. The specimen was blood, collected from a patient whose treatment included radiotherapy and nephrectomy. CDR3 in DNA: TGTGCCAGCAGCTTAGGGACAGGGGGAGAGACCCAGTACTTC. This encodes CASSLGTGGETQYF. The whole variable domain, remainder taken from reference TRBV7-9 and TRBJ2-5, is DTGVSQNPRHKITKRGQNVTFRCDPISEHNRLYWYRQTLGQGPEFLTYFQNEAQLEKSRLLSDRFSAERPKGSFSTLEIQRTEQGDSAMYLCASSLGTGGETQYFGPGTRLLVL.